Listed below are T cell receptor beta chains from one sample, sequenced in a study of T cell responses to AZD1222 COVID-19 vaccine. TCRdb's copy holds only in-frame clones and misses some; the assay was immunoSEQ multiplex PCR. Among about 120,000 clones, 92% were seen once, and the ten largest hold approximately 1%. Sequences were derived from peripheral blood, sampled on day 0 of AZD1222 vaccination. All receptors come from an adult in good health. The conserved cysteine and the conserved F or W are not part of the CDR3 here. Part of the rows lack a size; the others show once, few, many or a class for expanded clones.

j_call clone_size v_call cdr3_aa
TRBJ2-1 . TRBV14 ASSQEFNEQF
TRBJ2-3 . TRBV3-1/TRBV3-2 ASSQDLALTGTDTQY
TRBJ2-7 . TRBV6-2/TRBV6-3 ASSRSGRGSYEQY
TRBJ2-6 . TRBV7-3 ASSSLAYRAGANVLT
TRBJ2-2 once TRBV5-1 ASSFTQVAGELF
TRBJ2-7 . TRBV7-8 ASSLLASGTYEQY
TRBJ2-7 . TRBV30 AWTAGFTYEQY
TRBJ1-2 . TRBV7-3 ASTPGGPNYGYT
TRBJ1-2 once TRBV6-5 ASNGDGIYGYT
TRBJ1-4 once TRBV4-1 ASSPREGTTNEKLF
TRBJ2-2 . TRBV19 ASSGTANTGELF
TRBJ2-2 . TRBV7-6 ASKRGPDTGELF
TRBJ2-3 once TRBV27 ASSLQGFRDTQY
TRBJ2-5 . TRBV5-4 ASSPSPPGEETQY
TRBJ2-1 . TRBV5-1 ASSGAGYGRGNEQF
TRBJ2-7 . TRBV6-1 ASSEGTGSSYEQY
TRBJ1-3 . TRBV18 ASSPISAGDGNTIY
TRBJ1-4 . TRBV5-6 ASSLGHRNEKLF
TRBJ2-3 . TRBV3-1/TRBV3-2 ASSQDRRPETQY
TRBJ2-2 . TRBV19 ASSIEVTSNTGELF
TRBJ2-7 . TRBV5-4 ASRRQGSPYEQY
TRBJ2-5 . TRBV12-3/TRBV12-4 ASSNHGQGTQY
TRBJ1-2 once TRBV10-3 AINSRGDGPYGYT
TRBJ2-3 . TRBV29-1 SVAALAGPTDTQY
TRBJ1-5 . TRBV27 ASSLRVRQPQH
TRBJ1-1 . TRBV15 ATSRPGQGRTEAF
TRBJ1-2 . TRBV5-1 ASSLGAGTGHSYGYT
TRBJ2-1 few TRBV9 ASSENLAGAYNEQF
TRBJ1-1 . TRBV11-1 ASSLDPGQGRPEAF
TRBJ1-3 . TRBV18 ASSPNGQVSGNTIY
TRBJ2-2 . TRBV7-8 ASSLEGMGRTGELF
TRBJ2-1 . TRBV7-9 ASRSGGGRNEQF
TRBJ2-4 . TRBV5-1 ASSFGQGRDIQY
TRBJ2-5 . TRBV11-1 ASSPAPGGLETQY
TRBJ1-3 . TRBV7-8 ASSLGQGSFGNTIY
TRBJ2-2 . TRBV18 ASSSQQGAGELF
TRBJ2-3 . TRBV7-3 ASSLTGGVNPDTQY
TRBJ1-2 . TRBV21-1 ASSKHCYGYT
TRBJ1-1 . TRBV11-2 ASSWGGHRASNTEAF
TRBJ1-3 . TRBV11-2 ASSLDFGRASGNTIY
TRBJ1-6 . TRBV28 ASSGQNSPLH
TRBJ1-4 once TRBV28 ASKPTGTLHQF
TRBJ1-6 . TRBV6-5 ASSYSTGSYNSPLH
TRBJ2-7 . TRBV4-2 ASSQGGTGDEQY
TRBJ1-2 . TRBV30 AWSGGLGYGYT
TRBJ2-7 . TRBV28 ASSRQGSEQY
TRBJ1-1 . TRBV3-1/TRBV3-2 ASSHLDRSNTEAF
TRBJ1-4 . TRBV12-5 ASGLKGRANEKLF
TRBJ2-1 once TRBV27 ASSRGTGGDEQF
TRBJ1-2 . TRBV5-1 ASSLRTGGSNYYGYT
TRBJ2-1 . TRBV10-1 ASSDELDYNEQF
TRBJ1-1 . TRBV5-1 ASSFGQGTTEAF
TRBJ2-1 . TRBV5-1 ASSRELYNEQF
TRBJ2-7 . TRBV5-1 ASSLGTNRDEQY